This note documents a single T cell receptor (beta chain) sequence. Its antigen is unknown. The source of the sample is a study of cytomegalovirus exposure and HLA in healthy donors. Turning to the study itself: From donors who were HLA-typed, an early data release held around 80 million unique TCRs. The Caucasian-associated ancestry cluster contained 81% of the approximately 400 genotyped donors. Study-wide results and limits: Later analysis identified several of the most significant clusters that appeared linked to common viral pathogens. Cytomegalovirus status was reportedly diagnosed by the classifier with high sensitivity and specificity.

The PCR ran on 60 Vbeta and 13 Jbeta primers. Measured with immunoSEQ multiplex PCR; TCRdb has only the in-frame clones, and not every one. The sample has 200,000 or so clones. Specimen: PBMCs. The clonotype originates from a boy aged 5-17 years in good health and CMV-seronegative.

The CDR3 sequence is CASSGYGTSGRNTGELFF. The CDR3 DNA reads TGTGCCAGCAGCGGGTACGGGACTAGCGGGAGGAACACCGGGGAGCTGTTTTTT. This sequence joins TRBV11-3 and TRBJ2-2; TRBD2 agrees at 14 bases. The length of the CDR3 is 18 residues. The trim removed 5 bases at V and 1 base at J, leaving 6 bases unmatched. CDR1 SGHNT and CDR2 YENEEA come from the germline V gene.